The 11 T cell receptor beta chains given below trace back to one sample, sequenced in a study of beta chain features in type 1 diabetes. Expressed TCRB transcripts got sequenced, as all isolated RNA was reverse transcribed. Assay: immunoSEQ multiplex PCR; the TCRdb copy retains only in-frame clones and omits some. The sample lists about 290,000 clones, 8% occurring once. The specimen was central memory CD4+ T cells from blood. The receptors derive from a woman younger than 35 in good health.

This clone has a handful of counts. Different DNA sequences within this sample yield the same CDR3. The chain employs TRBV7-9 and TRBJ1-3; weak D call: TRBD1 (6 bases). The ends were cut back, 5 bases at V and 1 base at J, with 9 bases in the middle. Germline CDR1 reads SEHNR; CDR2 reads FQNEAQ (reference sequence). The CDR3 has 14 amino acids. The CDR3 nucleotides read TGTGCCAGCAGCCCGGGACATTCTGGAAACACCATATATTTT. As protein: CASSPGHSGNTIYF.

The chain employs TRBV7-8 and TRBJ2-7; D unclear. Trimming cost V 0 bases and J 2 bases, with 5 bases left between them. The CDR3 has 13 residues. Looked up from germline, CDR1 is SGHVS and CDR2 is FQNEAQ. The CDR3 region is CASSLAGTYEQYF. The CDR3 nucleotides are TGTGCCAGCAGCTTAGCGGGAACCTACGAGCAGTACTTC.

This clone was found a few times. The V call is TRBV7-8, the J call TRBJ2-3; TRBD1 matches 9 bases. The CDR3 covers 12 residues. Germline trimming cut 11 bases from V and 4 bases from J; bases unmatched to any gene: 4. Germline CDR1 SGHVS, CDR2 FQNEAQ. The CDR3 reads CASGTGSDTQYF. In DNA, the CDR3 is TGTGCCTCCGGGACAGGGTCAGATACGCAGTATTTT. The full variable domain, with the rest looked up from reference TRBV7-8 and TRBJ2-3, is GAGVSQSPRYKVAKRGQDVALRCDPISGHVSLFWYQQALGQGPEFLTYFQNEAQLDKSGLPSDRFFAERPEGSVSTLKIQRTQQEDSAVYLCASGTGSDTQYFGPGTRLTVL.

The chain joins TRBV29-1 to TRBJ2-5; 7 bases align to TRBD1. The CDR3 spans 14 residues. The junction had 8 bases not matched to a gene; V was cut back by 5 bases and J by 2 bases. Germline-derived CDR1 and CDR2 are SQVTM and ANQGSEA. The CDR3 DNA reads TGCAGCGTTACGCGACAGGGCCTACAAGAGACCCAGTACTTC. Protein product: CSVTRQGLQETQYF.

V and J are TRBV30 and TRBJ1-3; D gene uncertain. The V gene's germline CDR1 is GTSNPN and CDR2 SVGIG (reference sequence). This CDR3 has 14 amino acids. The ends were cut back, 3 bases at V and 4 bases at J, with 13 bases in the middle. In DNA, the CDR3 is TGTGCCTGGAGCGGGAAAGGAGGAGGAAACACCATATATTTT. Translating it yields CAWSGKGGGNTIYF. Full variable domain (remainder filled in from reference TRBV30 and TRBJ1-3): SQTIHQWPATLVQPVGSPLSLECTVEGTSNPNLYWYRQAAGRGLQLLFYSVGIGQISSEVPQNLSASRPQDRQFILSSKKLLLSDSGFYLCAWSGKGGGNTIYFGEGSWLTVV.

This clone came up many times. The chain carries TRBV13 and TRBJ2-3; D gene unclear. The CDR3 runs 12 residues. CDR1 and CDR2 from the germline V gene are PRHDT and FYEKMQ (reference sequence). V shed 1 base and J shed 10 bases, with 9 bases lying between them. The DNA for the CDR3 is TGTGCCAGCAGCTTAGTCGACCGACCGCAGTATTTT. Its translation is CASSLVDRPQYF.

This clone was seen a handful of times. The CDR3 nucleotides read TGTGCCAGCAGCCCCGGACTAGGTGAAGGGCAAGAGACCCAGTACTTC. Its translation is CASSPGLGEGQETQYF. This chain links TRBV5-4 with TRBJ2-5; TRBD2 aligns across 7 bases. V was pared by 4 bases and J by 2 bases, with 11 bases of the junction left unmatched. The germline V gene has CDR1 SGHNT and CDR2 YYREEE (reference sequence). The CDR3 consists of 16 residues.

The table lists this clone with a count of one. J is TRBJ1-2 and V is TRBV7-2, with D perhaps TRBD1 (6 bases). Trimming stripped 4 bases from V and 7 bases from J, with 16 bases between. The CDR3 runs 14 residues. CDR1 and CDR2 from the germline V gene are SGHTA and FQGNSA. In nucleotides, the CDR3 is TGTGCCAGCAGCTCCCTAGGACAGTTTGGTGGCTACACCTTC. Translated, it gives CASSSLGQFGGYTF.

This clone turned up a few times. Additional DNA sequences in this sample encode the identical CDR3. V and J are TRBV30 and TRBJ1-1; D unclear. Germline-derived CDR1 and CDR2 are GTSNPN and SVGIG (reference sequence). The CDR3 spans 13 residues. Trimming pared 0 bases from V and 1 base from J, leaving 6 bases between. CDR3 in amino acids: CAWSVRRNTEAFF. CDR3 coding DNA: TGTGCCTGGAGTGTACGAAGGAACACTGAAGCTTTCTTT.

The chain uses TRBV28 and TRBJ1-5; unclear D gene. The ends were cut back, 6 bases at V and 0 bases at J, with 6 bases in the middle. The CDR3 covers 13 residues. Looked up from germline, CDR1 is MDHEN and CDR2 is SYDVKM. The DNA for the CDR3 is TGTGCCAGCAGACCTTATAGCAATCAGCCCCAGCATTTT. Translation gives CASRPYSNQPQHF.

The V and J genes are TRBV11-2 and TRBJ2-6; TRBD1 aligns across 9 bases. Germline values: CDR1 SGHAT, CDR2 FQNNGV. The length of the CDR3 is 15 residues. The V segment lost 3 bases and the J segment 8 bases; nucleotides outside the gene matches: 5. This chain's CDR3 is CASSLGTGMTNVLTF. CDR3 sequence (DNA): TGTGCCAGCAGCTTGGGGACAGGGATGACCAACGTCCTGACTTTC.